This TCR beta chain was sequenced during a study of T cell responses to AZD1222 COVID-19 vaccine. Profiling relied on immunoSEQ multiplex PCR, and the TCRdb table lists in-frame clones only, not all of them. Among fewer than 150,000 clones listed, about 92% were seen once. CDR3 length: 14 amino acids. Germline V gene lookup returns CDR1 MNHEY and CDR2 SVGAGI. V was cut by 6 bases and J by 0 bases, with 12 bases left in between. Specimen: peripheral blood, collected on day 0 of AZD1222 vaccination. The clonotype was recovered from an adult in good health. V gene TRBV6-5 combines with J gene TRBJ2-7, with no clear D. The CDR3 sequence: CASRPTLNSYEQYF. CDR3 bases: TGTGCCAGCAGACCCACACTCAACTCCTACGAGCAGTACTTC.